The rows below give T cell receptor beta chains drawn from one sample of a study of cytotoxic CD8 clonotypes in ibrutinib-treated CLL. Using immunoSEQ multiplex PCR, the repertoire was profiled, and TCRdb retains in-frame clones only, with some absent. This sample has 90,000 to 95,000 clones; 77% occur once, and the top ten carry approximately 25%. This specimen was PBMCs, taken after 24 months of ibrutinib treatment. The receptors stem from a human donor with chronic lymphocytic leukemia. Both conserved end residues are part of each CDR3. A D gene is named only where the DNA matches it firmly. Size is stated for part of the rows, as once, few or many counts, or as a class when the clone is expanded.

TRBJ1-5 | few | TRBD1 | TRBV6-1 | TGTGCCAGCAGTCAGGGGGCGGGGAATCAGCCCCAGCATTTT | CASSQGAGNQPQHF
TRBJ2-1 | - | - | TRBV7-9 | TGTGCCAGCAGCCCGCCGGGACCTCGCGGCAATGAGCAGTTCTTC | CASSPPGPRGNEQFF
TRBJ2-4 | - | - | TRBV7-8 | TGTGCCAGCAGCTTAGTCTCCCAGAAAAACATTCAGTACTTC | CASSLVSQKNIQYF
TRBJ1-4 | - | - | TRBV12-5 | TGTGCTAGTGGTTTGGGACACCCAACTAATGAAAAACTGTTTTTT | CASGLGHPTNEKLFF
TRBJ2-3 | - | - | TRBV5-8 | TGTGCCAGCAGCTTGTTGCCAGGGATAAGCACAGATACGCAGTATTTT | CASSLLPGISTDTQYF
TRBJ2-1 | - | TRBD2 | TRBV11-3 | TGTGCCAGCAGCGTTAGGGCGGGAGTGAACGAGCAGTTCTTC | CASSVRAGVNEQFF
TRBJ1-2 | - | - | TRBV29-1 | TGCAGCGTTGAAGGAGATAGGACACCAGTCGTCGGGGGCTACACCTTC | CSVEGDRTPVVGGYTF
TRBJ2-5 | - | TRBD2 | TRBV4-2 | TGTGCCAGCAGCCAAGATGGGACTACTCAAGAGACCCAGTACTTC | CASSQDGTTQETQYF
TRBJ2-7 | - | TRBD2 | TRBV7-9 | TGTGCCAGCAGCCCGGGACTACCTCCCTACGAGCAGTACTTC | CASSPGLPPYEQYF
TRBJ1-6 | - | - | TRBV7-3 | TGTGCCAGCAGCCTACAAAACAATTCACCCCTCCACTTT | CASSLQNNSPLHF
TRBJ2-7 | - | - | TRBV5-1 | TGCGCCAGCAGCGCCATACAGGGTGCCGAGCAGTACTTC | CASSAIQGAEQYF
TRBJ2-1 | - | - | TRBV7-9 | TGTGCCAGCAGCTTGTCGGGACCCCAGTTCTTC | CASSLSGPQFF
TRBJ1-2 | - | TRBD1 | TRBV19 | TGTGCCAGTAGCGACCAGGGGGGCGACTATGGCTACACCTTC | CASSDQGGDYGYTF
TRBJ2-7 | - | - | TRBV18 | TGTGCCAGCTCGGGCAGGGCAGTGGACGAGCAGTACTTC | CASSGRAVDEQYF
TRBJ2-5 | - | - | TRBV19 | TGTGCCAGTAGTAGCGCCGGGGGAGAGACCCAGTACTTC | CASSSAGGETQYF
TRBJ2-7 | - | TRBD2 | TRBV27 | TGTGCCAGCAGTTTCCGGACTAGCGGGGTCTCCTACGAGCAGTACTTC | CASSFRTSGVSYEQYF
TRBJ1-1 | - | - | TRBV7-9 | TGTGCCAGCTCACAAGGTCGGCAGAGTGGGACTGAAGCTTTCTTT | CASSQGRQSGTEAFF
TRBJ2-7 | - | TRBD2 | TRBV30 | TGTGCCGGCCGAACTAGCGGAGGGTACGAGCAGTACTTC | CAGRTSGGYEQYF
TRBJ1-5 | - | TRBD1 | TRBV19 | TGTGCCAGTAGTATAGATCTGGGACAGGGTAGGCCAGTGCCCCAGCATTTT | CASSIDLGQGRPVPQHF
TRBJ2-2 | - | - | TRBV13 | TGTGCCAGCAGCGTCGGGATTACCGGGGAGCTGTTTTTT | CASSVGITGELFF
TRBJ1-4 | once | - | TRBV6-1 | TGTGCCAGCAGTGGCCGGACTGAAAAACTGTTTTTT | CASSGRTEKLFF
TRBJ1-1 | - | - | TRBV29-1 | TGCAGCGTTGGACCTATTGCGGGGAGGGGGAACACTGAAGCTTTCTTT | CSVGPIAGRGNTEAFF
TRBJ1-2 | once | - | TRBV7-9 | TGTGCCAGCAGCATAGAGGTGGGCTATGGCTACACCTTC | CASSIEVGYGYTF
TRBJ2-7 | - | TRBD2 | TRBV15 | TGTGCCACCAGCAGAGAATTTAGCGCGGGAGGGTACTACGAGCAGTACTTC | CATSREFSAGGYYEQYF
TRBJ1-6 | - | - | TRBV14 | TGTGCCAGCAGCGAAGCACATATCTATAATTCACCCCTCCACTTT | CASSEAHIYNSPLHF
TRBJ2-7 | - | TRBD2 | TRBV7-6 | TGTGCCAGCAGCTTAGATACTAGCGGGGGGATCTACGAGCAGTACTTC | CASSLDTSGGIYEQYF
TRBJ2-7 | - | - | TRBV15 | TGTGCCACCAGCAGATCCCCCTACGAGCAGTACTTC | CATSRSPYEQYF
TRBJ2-7 | - | TRBD2 | TRBV10-2 | TGCGCCGGGAGGGTTTCCTACGAGCAGTACTTC | CAGRVSYEQYF
TRBJ1-5 | - | - | TRBV19 | TGTGCCACCGCGTTGGGGTCGGCGGGCAATCAGCCCCAGCATTTT | CATALGSAGNQPQHF
TRBJ2-3 | once | - | TRBV5-6 | TGTGCCAGCAGCTTTCAGGCAGATACGCAGTATTTT | CASSFQADTQYF
TRBJ2-1 | - | - | TRBV9 | TGTGCCAGCAGCTATGGGAGCAGTGGTGAGCAGTTCTTC | CASSYGSSGEQFF
TRBJ2-7 | once | - | TRBV5-1 | TGCGCCAGCAGCTTGGGGGGGTACGAGCAGTACTTC | CASSLGGYEQYF
TRBJ2-7 | - | TRBD2 | TRBV18 | TGTGCCAGCTCACTAGCCGGGACTAGCGCCGTTGAGCAGTACTTC | CASSLAGTSAVEQYF
TRBJ2-1 | - | TRBD1 | TRBV18 | TGTGCCAGCTCAACAGAGGACAGGGCTCTAATCCTGCCTGAGTTCTTC | CASSTEDRALILPEFF
TRBJ2-7 | - | TRBD2 | TRBV19 | TGTGCCAGTAGTACCCAGCGGGGCGGCTCCTACGAGCAGTACTTC | CASSTQRGGSYEQYF
TRBJ1-5 | - | - | TRBV7-2 | TGTGCCAGCAGCTTAGCCGTTTATAGCAATCAGCCCCAGCATTTT | CASSLAVYSNQPQHF
TRBJ2-7 | once | - | TRBV28 | TGTGCCAGCAGTTCCAGATACGAGCAGTACTTC | CASSSRYEQYF
TRBJ1-6 | - | - | TRBV7-6 | TGTGCCAGCAGCGTCTCAGGGTTCTCCTATAATTCACCCCTCCACTTT | CASSVSGFSYNSPLHF
TRBJ2-7 | few | TRBD1 | TRBV10-1 | TGCGCCAGCAGTGCCGGGGACAGGGGCTACGAGCAGTACTTC | CASSAGDRGYEQYF